These 10 T cell receptor beta chains were sequenced from one sample in a study of cytomegalovirus exposure and HLA in healthy donors. The PCR had 60 Vbeta and 13 Jbeta primers. The table came from immunoSEQ multiplex PCR; TCRdb's copy has only in-frame clones and leaves some out. The sample has around 150,000 clones; around 81% are singletons. The specimen was PBMCs. The origin of the receptors is a woman between 40 and 50 years old in good health and CMV-seronegative.

The chain recombines TRBV7-8 with TRBJ2-7; TRBD2 agrees at 8 bases. Germline loops: CDR1 SGHVS, CDR2 FQNEAQ. J was trimmed by 2 bases and V by 4 bases; bases with no gene match: 16. The CDR3 consists of 18 residues. The CDR3 DNA follows: TGTGCCAGCAGCTACCCCCCGGCGGGAGGCCTTCCGACCTACGAGCAGTACTTC. The encoded protein is CASSYPPAGGLPTYEQYF. Complete variable domain (other parts from reference TRBV7-8 and TRBJ2-7): GAGVSQSPRYKVAKRGQDVALRCDPISGHVSLFWYQQALGQGPEFLTYFQNEAQLDKSGLPSDRFFAERPEGSVSTLKIQRTQQEDSAVYLCASSYPPAGGLPTYEQYFGPGTRLTVT.

The chain is built from TRBV29-1 and TRBJ2-1; no clear D. Trimming left V 6 bases short and J 6 bases short, with 12 bases between. Germline lookup yields CDR1 SQVTM and CDR2 ANQGSEA. The CDR3 sequence is 12 residues long. CDR3 sequence: CSVHFLGNEQFF. For the CDR3, the DNA is TGCAGCGTCCACTTCCTCGGCAATGAGCAGTTCTTC.

The chain links TRBV11-2 to TRBJ2-3; no reliable D call. V lost 4 bases and J 1 base, leaving 15 bases between the germline ends. The germline CDR1 and CDR2 sequences are SGHAT and FQNNGV. The CDR3 is 16 residues long. CDR3 nucleotides: TGTGCCAGCAGCTCCCCGTCCCCTCTCGGCACAGATACGCAGTATTTT. Translated, it gives CASSSPSPLGTDTQYF.

This clone was recorded once. J is TRBJ1-2 and V is TRBV6-1, with 10 bases that match TRBD1. The CDR3 is 15 residues long. Germline lookup yields CDR1 MNHNS and CDR2 SASEGT. With 5 bases clipped from V and 5 bases from J, the junction kept 8 bases outside the gene matches. The chain's CDR3 is CASSKHRDRGYGYTF. The DNA for the CDR3 is TGTGCCAGCAGTAAACACCGGGACAGGGGTTATGGCTACACCTTC.

The rearrangement uses TRBV27 and TRBJ1-5, with D possibly matching TRBD1 (5 bases). This CDR3 has 14 amino acids. The germline CDR1 and CDR2 sequences are MNHEY and SMNVEV (reference sequence). Between the trimmed V and J ends, which lost 4 bases and 5 bases, there was a span of 12 bases. CDR3 nucleotide sequence: TGTGCCAGCAGTTGGGGGGGAGGGGATCAGCCCCAGCATTTT. It translates to CASSWGGGDQPQHF.

This chain connects TRBV2 to TRBJ2-3; 8 bases agree with TRBD2. V gave up 7 bases and J gave up 0 bases; unmatched junction bases: 18. Germline loops: CDR1 SNHLY, CDR2 FYNNEI. The CDR3 extends over 19 amino acids. In DNA form, the CDR3 reads TGTGCCAGCACAGGGGAGGGCAGCGGGAGCTCATCAAGCACAGATACGCAGTATTTT. It specifies CASTGEGSGSSSSTDTQYF.

This rearrangement joins TRBV10-3 to TRBJ2-7, with a weak D call TRBD2 (5 bases). The germline CDR1 and CDR2 sequences are ENHRY and SYGVKD. The CDR3 totals 11 residues. Trimming removed 8 bases from V and 4 bases from J, with 9 bases in between. CDR3 region: CAIGREYEQYF. The CDR3 coding sequence is TGTGCCATCGGGAGAGAGTACGAGCAGTACTTC.

This clone has just one count. The chain couples TRBV5-6 to TRBJ2-7; 8 bases map to TRBD1. In germline, CDR1 is SGHDT, CDR2 YYEEEE. The CDR3 has 12 amino acids. Losses at the gene ends were 4 bases for V and 6 bases for J; bases not matched to a gene: 3. The CDR3 DNA reads as TGTGCCAGCAGCGCAGGGGGCAGCGAGCAGTACTTC. It yields the protein CASSAGGSEQYF.

The chain employs TRBV5-6 and TRBJ2-7; 9 bases align to TRBD2. Trimming cost V 4 bases and J 0 bases; bases outside gene matches: 5. The CDR3 length is 15 residues. Germline lookup yields CDR1 SGHDT and CDR2 YYEEEE. CDR3 DNA sequence: TGTGCCAGCAGCGGCCTACTAGCGGGCTCCTACGAGCAGTACTTC. Translating it yields CASSGLLAGSYEQYF.

This clone was counted between two and nine times. The chain is built from TRBV2 and TRBJ2-2; 7 bases are a match to TRBD2. Germline trimming cut 6 bases from V and 3 bases from J; bases unmatched to any gene: 7. The length of the CDR3 is 15 residues. Germline values: CDR1 SNHLY, CDR2 FYNNEI. CDR3 DNA: TGTGCCAGCAGGGTCACTAGCGCTTACACCGGGGAGCTGTTTTTT. Translating gives CASRVTSAYTGELFF.